Each of the 20 T cell receptor beta chains below was sequenced from the same sample in a study of cytomegalovirus exposure and HLA in healthy donors. This PCR relied on a set of 60 Vbeta primers and 13 Jbeta primers. Using immunoSEQ multiplex PCR, the repertoire was profiled, and TCRdb retains in-frame clones only, with some absent. This table holds some 110,000 clones, about 72% found once. Sequenced sample: PBMCs. These receptors came from a man aged 45-60 years in good health and CMV-seropositive.

The V call is TRBV5-4, the J call TRBJ2-7, with TRBD2 matching 8 bases. This CDR3 is built from 16 residues. CDR1 and CDR2 (germline): SGHNT, YYREEE (reference sequence). V lost 2 bases, J lost 0 bases, and 7 bases stayed unmatched. In DNA, the CDR3 is TGTGCCAGCAGCTTCAGGGTAGCGGGGTCCTCCTACGAGCAGTACTTC. It specifies CASSFRVAGSSYEQYF.

V is TRBV4-3 and J is TRBJ2-6, with D possibly TRBD1 on 6 matching bases. The germline V gene has CDR1 LGHNA and CDR2 YSLEER. The V and J ends lost 1 base and 12 bases respectively, with 13 bases between them. The CDR3 consists of 14 residues. CDR3 sequence (DNA): TGCGCCAGCAGCCAAGGGGTACAGGGAAGCGTCCTGACTTTC. Translation gives CASSQGVQGSVLTF.

This clone appeared a few times. V is TRBV4-1 and J is TRBJ1-2, with a weak D call TRBD1 (6 bases). CDR1 is MGHRA, CDR2 YSYEKL, per germline. V lost 0 bases and J lost 5, with 10 bases in between. This CDR3 comprises 14 residues. CDR3 amino acids: CASSQDQGTYGYTF. The DNA of the CDR3 is TGCGCCAGCAGCCAAGATCAGGGGACATATGGCTACACCTTC.

The rearrangement links TRBV14 to TRBJ2-5; 7 nucleotides agree with TRBD2. The CDR3 loop spans 19 amino acids. Germline V lookup: CDR1 SGHDN, CDR2 FVKESK. V was clipped by 0 bases and J by 5 bases; unmatched bases: 18. CDR3 coding DNA: TGTGCCAGCAGCCAAGATGTCGGGAGGCAGGGAGGTGTGAGGGAGACCCAGTACTTC. Translation gives CASSQDVGRQGGVRETQYF.

The V call is TRBV7-9, the J call TRBJ2-3, with a weak D call TRBD2 (5 bases). The ends were cut back, 11 bases at V and 1 base at J, with 13 bases in the middle. The CDR3 runs to 13 residues. Per the germline V gene, CDR1 is SEHNR and CDR2 is FQNEAQ (reference sequence). The CDR3 here is CAERGSGTDTQYF. CDR3 sequence (DNA): TGTGCCGAACGGGGAAGTGGCACAGATACGCAGTATTTT.

The rearrangement uses TRBV7-9 and TRBJ1-1; D remains unclear. The V gene lost 8 bases and the J gene lost 8 bases, with 12 bases spanning the gap. The CDR3 extends over 11 amino acids. CDR1 and CDR2 from the germline V gene are SEHNR and FQNEAQ (reference sequence). CDR3 nucleotide sequence: TGTGCCAGCTCACTGCGGTCAGAAGCTTTCTTT. Translated: CASSLRSEAFF.

The rearrangement uses TRBV6-5 and TRBJ1-1; the match to TRBD1 covers 8 bases. The CDR3 consists of 13 residues. With V trimmed by 2 bases and J by 11 bases, 7 bases remained unmatched. Germline V gene data show CDR1 as MNHEY and CDR2 as SVGAGI. The CDR3 region has the DNA TGTGCCAGCAGTTACCCTGGGACAGGTAGCGCTTTCTTT. The encoded protein is CASSYPGTGSAFF.

The genes are TRBV9 and TRBJ1-2; 7 nucleotides line up with TRBD1. Trimming cost V 4 bases and J 2 bases; bases outside gene matches: 8. The CDR3 has 15 residues. The germline V gene has CDR1 SGDLS and CDR2 YYNGEE. Written as DNA, the CDR3 is TGTGCCAGCAGCCGAATGACAGGGTCCAACTATGGCTACACCTTC. Translated, it gives CASSRMTGSNYGYTF.

The chain links TRBV19 to TRBJ2-1; D unclear. The CDR3 totals 13 residues. Trimming shortened V by 3 bases and J by 6 bases, and 9 bases separated the two germline ends. CDR1 and CDR2 from the germline V gene are LNHDA and SQIVND (reference sequence). The CDR3 region has the DNA TGTGCCAGTAGTATTTTTCCCGGCAATGAGCAGTTCTTC. Translation gives CASSIFPGNEQFF.

With respect to this clone: This same CDR3 is encoded by further DNA sequences in the sample. The chain joins TRBV7-2 to TRBJ2-1; 8 positions agree with TRBD1. The CDR3 has 15 amino acids. Germline V gene sequence: CDR1 SGHTA, CDR2 FQGNSA. The J segment lost 1 base and the V segment lost 6 bases, leaving 5 bases of the junction unmatched. CDR3 nucleotide sequence: TGTGCCAGCAGTCTCGACAGGGGTTCCTACAATGAGCAGTTCTTC. Translating gives CASSLDRGSYNEQFF. The complete variable domain, with remaining parts taken from reference TRBV7-2 and TRBJ2-1, reads GAGVSQSPSNKVTEKGKDVELRCDPISGHTALYWYRQSLGQGLEFLIYFQGNSAPDKSGLPSDRFSAERTGGSVSTLTIQRTQQEDSAVYLCASSLDRGSYNEQFFGPGTRLTVL.

V usage is TRBV7-9 and J usage is TRBJ1-2; D is perhaps TRBD1 (5 bases). The V end was cut by 3 bases, the J end by 4 bases, with 15 bases between. The CDR3 extends over 15 amino acids. Germline CDR1 reads SEHNR; CDR2 reads FQNEAQ (reference sequence). CDR3 nucleotides: TGTGCCAGCAGCTTTGGGGGGGAGTCCCTCTATGGCTACACCTTC. Its protein is CASSFGGESLYGYTF.

The chain recombines TRBV7-9 with TRBJ2-7; no clear D gene. The germline V gene encodes CDR1 SEHNR and CDR2 FQNEAQ (reference sequence). The V end lost 5 bases, the J end lost 2 bases, and 7 bases lay between the germline ends. The CDR3 spans 12 residues. CDR3 region: CASSHAAYEQYF. In DNA form, the CDR3 reads TGTGCCAGCAGCCACGCAGCCTACGAGCAGTACTTC.

This clone showed up just a few times. The chain recombines TRBV21-1 with TRBJ2-7; TRBD2 is the table's D call, not checked against the DNA. TRBV21-1 is a listed pseudogene. The CDR3 runs to 15 residues. CDR3 sequence: CASPRGEYPSYEQYF. The CDR3 DNA sequence: TGTGCCAGCCCGCGCGGGGAGTACCCTTCCTACGAGCAGTACTTC.

CDR3 residues: CASSPNQGGGEKLFF. CDR3 nucleotide sequence: TGTGCCAGCTCACCGAACCAGGGTGGTGGTGAAAAACTGTTTTTT. V gene TRBV18 combines with J gene TRBJ1-4; a possible D gene is TRBD1 (5 bases). The CDR3 has 15 amino acids. CDR1 and CDR2 from the germline V gene are KGHSH and LQKENI. Trimming stripped 3 bases from V and 7 bases from J, with 15 bases between.

As regards this clone: The same CDR3 can be traced to other DNA sequences in this sample. The gene calls are TRBV5-1 and TRBJ2-3; 9 bases fit TRBD2. Germline trimming cut 0 bases from V and 4 bases from J; bases unmatched to any gene: 3. The CDR3 covers 15 residues. CDR1 and CDR2 from the germline V gene are SGHRS and YFSETQ. CDR3 coding DNA: TGCGCCAGCAGCTTGGGTAGCGGGGGATCAGATACGCAGTATTTT. This encodes CASSLGSGGSDTQYF.

The J gene is TRBJ2-2, the V gene TRBV11-3, with D possibly being TRBD1 (6 bases). Between the trimmed V and J ends, which lost 4 bases and 1 base, there was a span of 16 bases. The germline V gene encodes CDR1 SGHNT and CDR2 YENEEA. CDR3 length: 17 residues. The DNA for the CDR3 is TGTGCCAGCAGCTCGAGGGGGTGGGACGAGAACACCGGGGAGCTGTTTTTT. Protein sequence: CASSSRGWDENTGELFF.

This clone was seen once. V is TRBV6-5 and J is TRBJ2-7; 10 bases agree with TRBD1. CDR3 size: 14 residues. Per germline, CDR1 MNHEY and CDR2 SVGAGI. Trimming cost V 5 bases and J 9 bases; bases outside gene matches: 10. The CDR3 bases are TGTGCCAGCAGTGAAGGGACAGGGGCGGCCAGGCAGTACTTC. As protein: CASSEGTGAARQYF.

J is TRBJ2-1 and V is TRBV6-6; 11 nucleotides line up with TRBD2. Trimming removed 5 bases from V and 7 bases from J; junction bases left unmatched: 7. This CDR3 contains 15 residues. The V gene's germline CDR1 is MNHNY and CDR2 SVGAGI (reference sequence). The CDR3 DNA sequence: TGTGCCAGCAGTCATAGCGGGAGGGCCCGGAATGAGCAGTTCTTC. Protein product: CASSHSGRARNEQFF.

This chain connects TRBV28 to TRBJ2-1; no firm D call. This CDR3 is 12 amino acids long. Germline-derived CDR1 and CDR2 are MDHEN and SYDVKM. The CDR3 DNA reads as TGTGCATCCAGGATCCCGCAGGTTGAGCAGTTCTTC. Translation: CASRIPQVEQFF.

The chain couples TRBV7-2 to TRBJ1-1; 8 bases fit TRBD1. After removal of 5 bases from V and 5 bases from J, the junction contained 13 bases not matched to a gene. The CDR3 extends over 16 amino acids. Looked up from germline, CDR1 is SGHTA and CDR2 is FQGNSA. Written as DNA, the CDR3 is TGTGCCAGCAGCACAAGGGGGGGCAGGGGGCCTACTGAAGCTTTCTTT. It encodes CASSTRGGRGPTEAFF.